These 18 T cell receptor beta chains were all obtained from the same sample, sequenced in a study of cytomegalovirus exposure and HLA in healthy donors. PCR involved 60 Vbeta and 13 Jbeta primers. TCRdb's table, derived via immunoSEQ multiplex PCR, lists solely in-frame clones and lacks some. The sample yields under 140,000 clones, about 86% seen once. The sequencing sample was made of PBMCs. The receptors were gathered from a man between 35 and 55 years old in good health and CMV-seronegative.

This chain connects TRBV9 to TRBJ1-1, with a tentative D call TRBD1 (5 bases). This CDR3 comprises 14 residues. Trimming left V 4 bases short and J 4 bases short, with 14 bases between. From germline, CDR1 is SGDLS and CDR2 YYNGEE. The CDR3 reads CASSPDSLATEAFF. The CDR3 nucleotides are TGTGCCAGCAGCCCCGACAGCCTTGCCACTGAAGCTTTCTTT. The variable domain in full, completed from reference TRBV9 and TRBJ1-1, reads DSGVTQTPKHLITATGQRVTLRCSPRSGDLSVYWYQQSLDQGLQFLIQYYNGEERAKGNILERFSAQQFPDLHSELNLSSLELGDSALYFCASSPDSLATEAFFGQGTRLTVV.

The genes are TRBV5-1 and TRBJ1-2; D remains ambiguous. The CDR3 totals 13 residues. CDR1 and CDR2 from the germline V gene are SGHRS and YFSETQ. The V and J ends lost 4 bases and 4 bases respectively, with 11 bases between them. The CDR3 region is CASSLDSTYGYTF. The CDR3 nucleotides read TGCGCCAGCAGCCTCGACTCAACCTATGGCTACACCTTC.

This clone was picked up one time. CDR3 bases: TGTGCCAGCAGCCCTAGGCCGGGACAGGTCTACGAGCAGTACTTC. Translating gives CASSPRPGQVYEQYF. The gene calls are TRBV28 and TRBJ2-7; 8 nucleotides match TRBD1. The CDR3 totals 15 residues. CDR1 and CDR2 (germline): MDHEN, SYDVKM. J lost 3 bases, V lost 6 bases, and 10 bases had no gene match.

Regarding this clone: The sample holds other DNA sequences that translate to the same CDR3. The gene calls are TRBV5-1 and TRBJ1-4, with D possibly TRBD1 on 5 matching bases. CDR3 size: 15 residues. Germline V gene sequence: CDR1 SGHRS, CDR2 YFSETQ. Trimming removed 2 bases at V and 0 bases at J, with 8 bases between. DNA for the CDR3: TGCGCCAGCAGCTTTACAGGCGCAACTAATGAAAAACTGTTTTTT. This codes for CASSFTGATNEKLFF. The variable domain in full, with the rest retrieved from reference TRBV5-1 and TRBJ1-4, is KAGVTQTPRYLIKTRGQQVTLSCSPISGHRSVSWYQQTPGQGLQFLFEYFSETQRNKGNFPGRFSGRQFSNSRSEMNVSTLELGDSALYLCASSFTGATNEKLFFGSGTQLSVL.

Only a few counts were recorded for this clone. CDR3 sequence (DNA): TGTGCCAGCCGCGGCCCCGGGTACACAGATACGCAGTATTTT. This codes for CASRGPGYTDTQYF. This chain connects TRBV7-2 to TRBJ2-3; unclear D gene. The CDR3 runs to 14 residues. Trimming took 8 bases from V and 2 from J, leaving 14 bases between them. The germline V gene encodes CDR1 SGHTA and CDR2 FQGNSA.

V and J are TRBV15 and TRBJ1-1; D may be TRBD1 (6 bases). Trimming removed 5 bases from V and 8 bases from J, with 15 bases in between. CDR1 and CDR2 (germline): LNHNV, YYDKDF (reference sequence). The CDR3 covers 13 residues. This CDR3 is CATSQAFTGEAFF. CDR3 bases: TGTGCCACCAGCCAAGCTTTTACAGGGGAAGCTTTCTTT. The whole variable domain, remainder taken from reference TRBV15 and TRBJ1-1, is DAMVIQNPRYQVTQFGKPVTLSCSQTLNHNVMYWYQQKSSQAPKLLFHYYDKDFNNEADTPDNFQSRRPNTSFCFLDIRSPGLGDTAMYLCATSQAFTGEAFFGQGTRLTVV.

CDR3 coding DNA: TGTGCCTGGAACGCGGTGCAGGGGGTGGACGAGCAGTACTTC. Translated, it gives CAWNAVQGVDEQYF. This chain links TRBV30 with TRBJ2-7; 7 bases line up with TRBD1. After removal of 4 bases from V and 5 bases from J, the junction contained 11 bases not matched to a gene. Germline assignment: CDR1 GTSNPN and CDR2 SVGIG (reference sequence). This CDR3 contains 14 residues.

The count of this clone is one. The V call is TRBV6-1, the J call TRBJ2-1, with 10 bases identical to TRBD2. After removal of 5 bases from V and 10 bases from J, the junction contained 8 bases not matched to a gene. Germline V gene sequence: CDR1 MNHNS, CDR2 SASEGT. The CDR3 totals 14 residues. CDR3 protein: CASSIAGGLTEQFF. The CDR3 region has the DNA TGTGCCAGCAGTATAGCGGGGGGACTGACAGAGCAGTTCTTC.

This clone was recorded a few times. The rearrangement joins TRBV5-1 to TRBJ1-3; 10 positions agree with TRBD1. Germline CDR1 and CDR2: SGHRS and YFSETQ. CDR3 length: 20 amino acids. Trimming removed 1 base from V and 0 bases from J; junction bases left unmatched: 13. In nucleotides, the CDR3 is TGCGCCAGCAGCTTGCGCCCGCTGGGACAGGGGACGATCTCTGGAAACACCATATATTTT. This translates into CASSLRPLGQGTISGNTIYF.

As DNA, the CDR3 is TGTGCCAGCAGTGTCCAACGAGACAATGAGCAGTTCTTC. Translated: CASSVQRDNEQFF. The genes are TRBV6-1 and TRBJ2-1; no reliable D call. Germline CDR1 reads MNHNS; CDR2 reads SASEGT. The CDR3 consists of 13 residues. V shed 4 bases and J shed 5 bases, with 9 bases lying between them.

V and J are TRBV7-6 and TRBJ2-7; possibly TRBD1 for D (5 bases). Germline lookup yields CDR1 SGHVS and CDR2 FNYEAQ. This CDR3 comprises 14 residues. Trimming stripped 5 bases from V and 1 base from J, with 12 bases between. The CDR3 sequence: CASSPQGNSYEQYF. Written as DNA, the CDR3 is TGTGCCAGCAGCCCTCAGGGCAATTCCTACGAGCAGTACTTC.

The V and J genes are TRBV27 and TRBJ1-5; 8 positions agree with TRBD1. The CDR3 covers 15 residues. V was clipped by 4 bases and J by 3 bases; unmatched bases: 5. From germline, CDR1 is MNHEY and CDR2 SMNVEV (reference sequence). The CDR3 DNA reads TGTGCCAGCAGTTCCGGGACAGGATACAATCAGCCCCAGCATTTT. This gives the protein CASSSGTGYNQPQHF.

J is TRBJ1-4 and V is TRBV15, with 12 bases fitting TRBD1. The V and J ends lost 0 bases and 10 bases, in that order; junction bases with no gene match: 3. The CDR3 spans 15 residues. Germline V gene data show CDR1 as LNHNV and CDR2 as YYDKDF (reference sequence). The CDR3 sequence is CATSREGQGAGKLFF. CDR3 coding DNA: TGTGCCACCAGCAGAGAGGGACAGGGGGCCGGAAAACTGTTTTTT.

The V call is TRBV6-5, the J call TRBJ2-6; 7 positions agree with TRBD2. Germline V gene lookup returns CDR1 MNHEY and CDR2 SVGAGI. This CDR3 region has 15 residues. V was pared by 6 bases and J by 0 bases, with 2 bases of the junction left unmatched. CDR3 loop: CASSSGGSGANVLTF. DNA for the CDR3: TGTGCCAGCAGCTCGGGGGGCTCTGGGGCCAACGTCCTGACTTTC.

This clone showed up just once. The chain couples TRBV7-2 to TRBJ1-2; weak D call: TRBD1 (5 bases). Trimming removed 4 bases at V and 0 bases at J, with 12 bases between. CDR3 length: 15 residues. Germline V lookup: CDR1 SGHTA, CDR2 FQGNSA. CDR3 amino acids: CASSSPDRANYGYTF. CDR3 DNA: TGTGCCAGCAGCTCCCCTGACAGAGCTAACTATGGCTACACCTTC. The full variable domain, in which reference TRBV7-2 and TRBJ1-2 provide the parts outside the CDR3, is GAGVSQSPSNKVTEKGKDVELRCDPISGHTALYWYRQSLGQGLEFLIYFQGNSAPDKSGLPSDRFSAERTGGSVSTLTIQRTQQEDSAVYLCASSSPDRANYGYTFGSGTRLTVV.

This rearrangement joins TRBV5-6 to TRBJ1-1; unclear D gene. V was shortened by 0 bases and J by 1 base, with 10 bases between the two germline ends. The CDR3 contains 15 residues. CDR1 is SGHDT and CDR2 is YYEEEE in the germline V gene. The CDR3: CASSLDGLGNTEAFF. In DNA form, the CDR3 reads TGTGCCAGCAGCTTGGACGGTCTTGGGAACACTGAAGCTTTCTTT.

V usage is TRBV6-1 and J usage is TRBJ2-1; 11 bases are a match to TRBD2. The CDR3 sequence is 16 residues long. Germline CDR1 reads MNHNS; CDR2 reads SASEGT. The V segment lost 3 bases and the J segment 4 bases; nucleotides outside the gene matches: 5. CDR3 loop: CASSDDGTSGYNEQFF. CDR3 sequence (DNA): TGTGCCAGCAGTGATGACGGGACTAGCGGATACAATGAGCAGTTCTTC.

The V and J genes are TRBV11-2 and TRBJ2-5; 7 positions match TRBD1. The trim removed 5 bases at V and 3 bases at J, leaving 3 bases unmatched. The CDR3 contains 13 residues. Germline V gene data show CDR1 as SGHAT and CDR2 as FQNNGV. CDR3 DNA: TGTGCCAGCAGCGTACAGGGGAAAGAGACCCAGTACTTC. Encoded protein: CASSVQGKETQYF.